This entry lists 30 T cell receptor beta chains sequenced from one sample in a study of blood T cell repertoires in COVID-19. Repertoires were generated with immunoSEQ multiplex PCR, while TCRdb's copy carries only in-frame clones and drops some. The table records 200,000 to 250,000 clones, 84% of them present only once. The sequenced sample consisted of peripheral blood. The receptors here all came from an elderly woman with active or convalescent COVID-19.

The J gene is TRBJ2-3, the V gene TRBV9, with D possibly matching TRBD2 (7 bases). V shed 0 bases and J shed 5 bases, with 22 bases lying between them. This CDR3 contains 18 residues. CDR1 and CDR2 (germline): SGDLS, YYNGEE. CDR3 in DNA: TGTGCCAGCAGCGTAGGTTTGGGAGGGGGAACTCGAGGAGATACGCAGTATTTT. This gives the protein CASSVGLGGGTRGDTQYF.

The chain is built from TRBV5-8 and TRBJ2-5, with D maybe TRBD1 (6 bases). This CDR3 spans 15 amino acids. Germline assignment: CDR1 SGHTS and CDR2 YDEGEE. Trimming shortened V by 4 bases and J by 3 bases, and 16 bases separated the two germline ends. The CDR3 is CASSQNQGREETQYF. DNA of the CDR3: TGTGCCAGCAGCCAAAATCAGGGGCGAGAAGAGACCCAGTACTTC.

The CDR3 sequence is CAIGKVRGETYEQYF. In DNA form, the CDR3 reads TGTGCCATCGGCAAAGTTCGGGGGGAGACCTACGAGCAGTACTTC. The chain uses TRBV10-3 and TRBJ2-7; 7 nucleotides agree with TRBD2. Germline CDR1 ENHRY, CDR2 SYGVKD. V gave up 8 bases and J gave up 2 bases; unmatched junction bases: 12. This CDR3 is 15 amino acids long.

The chain is built from TRBV6-6 and TRBJ2-7, with TRBD2 identical over 7 bases. This CDR3 is 16 amino acids long. Trimming at V came to 0 bases and at J to 2 bases, leaving 7 bases not matched to a gene. Germline V gives CDR1 MNHNY, CDR2 SVGAGI (reference sequence). CDR3 in amino acids: CASSYSYSGRTYEQYF. The CDR3 region has the DNA TGTGCCAGCAGTTACTCGTATAGCGGGCGCACCTACGAGCAGTACTTC.

The J gene is TRBJ1-2, the V gene TRBV3-1 (or the pseudogene TRBV3-2); D gene uncertain. V was pared by 1 base and J by 4 bases, with 10 bases between. Per the germline V gene, CDR1 is LGHDT and CDR2 is YNNKEL (reference sequence). This CDR3 spans 14 amino acids. The chain's CDR3 is CASSQGSESYGYTF. The CDR3 coding sequence is TGTGCCAGCAGCCAAGGGTCCGAGAGCTATGGCTACACCTTC.

This CDR3 is CATSRVVTDTQYF. CDR3 nucleotide sequence: TGTGCCACCAGCAGAGTAGTGACAGATACGCAGTATTTT. The chain uses TRBV15 and TRBJ2-3, with D unresolved. Germline V lookup: CDR1 LNHNV, CDR2 YYDKDF (reference sequence). The CDR3 length is 13 residues. V gave up 1 base and J gave up 3 bases, with 5 bases separating them.

The chain uses TRBV5-4 and TRBJ2-4, with a tentative D call TRBD1 (6 bases). Germline V lookup: CDR1 SGHNT, CDR2 YYREEE (reference sequence). This CDR3 spans 15 amino acids. V was clipped by 4 bases and J by 0 bases, with 11 bases between them. Here the CDR3 DNA reads TGTGCCAGCAGCAAGGACAGACTAGCCAAAAACATTCAGTACTTC. The encoded protein is CASSKDRLAKNIQYF. The entire variable domain, with the rest obtained from reference TRBV5-4 and TRBJ2-4, is as follows: ETGVTQSPTHLIKTRGQQVTLRCSSQSGHNTVSWYQQALGQGPQFIFQYYREEENGRGNFPPRFSGLQFPNYSSELNVNALELDDSALYLCASSKDRLAKNIQYFGAGTRLSVL.

This sequence joins TRBV7-9 and TRBJ2-7, with a weak D call TRBD1 (6 bases). V was cut by 1 base and J by 2 bases, with 12 bases left in between. The length of the CDR3 is 15 residues. Germline V lookup: CDR1 SEHNR, CDR2 FQNEAQ (reference sequence). As DNA, the CDR3 is TGTGCCAGCAGCTTAGAAGGGCAGGGGCCCTACGAGCAGTACTTC. Protein product: CASSLEGQGPYEQYF.

The chain has TRBV7-9 and TRBJ2-1; D possibly corresponds to TRBD2 (5 bases). The CDR3 loop spans 16 amino acids. V shed 10 bases and J shed 2 bases, with 21 bases lying between them. The V gene's germline CDR1 is SEHNR and CDR2 FQNEAQ (reference sequence). CDR3 DNA: TGTGCCACCACGACGACTATATACGGGGCCTACAATGAGCAGTTCTTC. It encodes CATTTTIYGAYNEQFF.

V is TRBV5-1 and J is TRBJ2-1; TRBD2 agrees at 7 bases. V trimming: 2 bases; J trimming: 8 bases; junction bases outside the gene matches: 7. The CDR3 contains 14 residues. Germline V gives CDR1 SGHRS, CDR2 YFSETQ. CDR3 in DNA: TGCGCCAGCAGCTTTTGGGCGGGGGAGGATGAGCAGTTCTTC. It encodes CASSFWAGEDEQFF.

The chain has TRBV5-1 and TRBJ2-7; 10 bases line up with TRBD2. The junction had 6 bases not matched to a gene; V was cut back by 0 bases and J by 3 bases. Germline CDR1 reads SGHRS; CDR2 reads YFSETQ. The CDR3 runs 16 residues. DNA of the CDR3: TGCGCCAGCAGCTTGGCCTTGAGCGGGAGGGGCTACGAGCAGTACTTC. Its translation is CASSLALSGRGYEQYF. The full variable domain, completed using reference TRBV5-1 and TRBJ2-7, is KAGVTQTPRYLIKTRGQQVTLSCSPISGHRSVSWYQQTPGQGLQFLFEYFSETQRNKGNFPGRFSGRQFSNSRSEMNVSTLELGDSALYLCASSLALSGRGYEQYFGPGTRLTVT.

In DNA form, the CDR3 reads TGTGCCAGCAGCGCCCGACAGGGAAGAGGCACCGGGGAGCTGTTTTTT. This encodes CASSARQGRGTGELFF. V is TRBV21-1 and J is TRBJ2-2; the table's D call, TRBD1, was not checked against the DNA. TRBV21-1 is annotated as a pseudogene. The CDR3 totals 16 residues.

This clone was seen only once. The genes are TRBV3-1 (or the pseudogene TRBV3-2) and TRBJ2-2; tentative D call: TRBD1 (5 bases). CDR3 length: 14 amino acids. V lost 4 bases and J lost 1, with 7 bases in between. Germline loops: CDR1 LGHDT, CDR2 YNNKEL (reference sequence). The CDR3, as DNA: TGTGCCAGCAGCCCTACAGGGAACACCGGGGAGCTGTTTTTT. Its translation is CASSPTGNTGELFF.

The chain is built from TRBV25-1 and TRBJ2-5; 9 bases are shared with TRBD1. The CDR3 loop spans 16 amino acids. Germline values: CDR1 MGHDK, CDR2 SYGVNS. J was trimmed by 4 bases and V by 1 base; bases with no gene match: 7. The CDR3, as DNA: TGTGCCAGCAGTGAATCACAGGGGGCCGGGGGAGAGACCCAGTACTTC. As protein: CASSESQGAGGETQYF. Using reference TRBV25-1 and TRBJ2-5 for the parts outside the CDR3, the full variable domain is EADIYQTPRYLVIGTGKKITLECSQTMGHDKMYWYQQDPGMELHLIHYSYGVNSTEKGDLSSESTVSRIRTEHFPLTLESARPSHTSQYLCASSESQGAGGETQYFGPGTRLLVL.

The rearrangement links TRBV9 to TRBJ1-2; 10 nucleotides match TRBD1. Trimming at V came to 0 bases and at J to 7 bases, leaving 3 bases not matched to a gene. CDR3 length equals 14 residues. CDR1 and CDR2 (germline): SGDLS, YYNGEE. The CDR3 loop reads CASSVGQGAPGYTF. The CDR3 DNA is TGTGCCAGCAGCGTAGGACAGGGGGCGCCTGGCTACACCTTC.

V and J are TRBV11-3 and TRBJ2-7; 13 bases line up with TRBD2. After removal of 3 bases from V and 6 bases from J, the junction contained 5 bases not matched to a gene. The CDR3 totals 15 residues. Germline values: CDR1 SGHNT, CDR2 YENEEA. The CDR3 DNA reads as TGTGCCAGCAGCTTTAGACGGACTAGCGGGGGCGAGCAGTACTTC. Its protein product is CASSFRRTSGGEQYF.

This chain uses TRBV7-2 with TRBJ1-5; 7 nucleotides line up with TRBD1. The CDR3 sequence is 14 residues long. The germline CDR1 and CDR2 sequences are SGHTA and FQGNSA. J gave up 6 bases and V 2 bases, and 4 bases lay outside the gene matches. The CDR3 here is CASSLIPGGQPQHF. CDR3 sequence (DNA): TGTGCCAGCAGCTTAATCCCAGGGGGTCAGCCCCAGCATTTT.

This chain connects TRBV25-1 to TRBJ2-3; the D is unclear. The V end lost 2 bases, the J end lost 0 bases, and 12 bases lay between the germline ends. The CDR3 is made up of 16 amino acids. CDR1 and CDR2 (germline): MGHDK, SYGVNS. As DNA, the CDR3 is TGTGCCAGCAGTGAACCCCTGCGCGGTAGCACAGATACGCAGTATTTT. Its protein is CASSEPLRGSTDTQYF. The variable domain in full, completed from reference TRBV25-1 and TRBJ2-3, reads EADIYQTPRYLVIGTGKKITLECSQTMGHDKMYWYQQDPGMELHLIHYSYGVNSTEKGDLSSESTVSRIRTEHFPLTLESARPSHTSQYLCASSEPLRGSTDTQYFGPGTRLTVL.

The J gene is TRBJ2-2, the V gene TRBV7-2, with 11 bases lining up with TRBD2. Germline CDR1 is SGHTA and CDR2 is FQGNSA. The J segment lost 6 bases and the V segment lost 6 bases, leaving 3 bases of the junction unmatched. The CDR3 has 14 residues. The DNA for the CDR3 is TGTGCCAGCAGTCGACTAGCGGGATCCGGGGAGCTGTTTTTT. Protein: CASSRLAGSGELFF.

The rearrangement uses TRBV5-4 and TRBJ1-1; 7 bases agree with TRBD1. Per germline, CDR1 SGHNT and CDR2 YYREEE (reference sequence). J lost 4 bases, V lost 6 bases, and 9 bases had no gene match. The CDR3 spans 14 residues. CDR3 in amino acids: CASMRQGGSTEAFF. The CDR3 nucleotides read TGTGCCAGCATGCGACAGGGAGGCAGCACTGAAGCTTTCTTT. The full variable domain, completed using reference TRBV5-4 and TRBJ1-1, is ETGVTQSPTHLIKTRGQQVTLRCSSQSGHNTVSWYQQALGQGPQFIFQYYREEENGRGNFPPRFSGLQFPNYSSELNVNALELDDSALYLCASMRQGGSTEAFFGQGTRLTVV.

The chain links TRBV18 to TRBJ2-5, with D possibly matching TRBD2 (6 bases). Germline CDR1 KGHSH, CDR2 LQKENI. The CDR3 is 15 amino acids. Trimming took 1 base from V and 1 from J, leaving 10 bases between them. The CDR3 sequence is CASSPLGGSQETQYF. For the CDR3, the DNA is TGTGCCAGCTCACCACTTGGGGGGTCCCAAGAGACCCAGTACTTC.

Only one count was recorded for this clone. V and J are TRBV15 and TRBJ1-2; 7 bases line up with TRBD1. V shed 0 bases, J shed 11 bases, and the junction held 6 bases outside the gene matches. CDR3 length: 13 amino acids. From germline, CDR1 is LNHNV and CDR2 YYDKDF (reference sequence). For the CDR3, the DNA is TGTGCCACCAGCAGAGATCGACAGGGAAAGTACACCTTC. Protein: CATSRDRQGKYTF. The full variable domain, in which reference TRBV15 and TRBJ1-2 provide the parts outside the CDR3, is DAMVIQNPRYQVTQFGKPVTLSCSQTLNHNVMYWYQQKSSQAPKLLFHYYDKDFNNEADTPDNFQSRRPNTSFCFLDIRSPGLGDTAMYLCATSRDRQGKYTFGSGTRLTVV.

The chain joins TRBV30 to TRBJ1-6; TRBD1 agrees at 9 bases. This CDR3 has 14 amino acids. Trimming at V came to 5 bases and at J to 6 bases, leaving 5 bases not matched to a gene. CDR1 is GTSNPN and CDR2 is SVGIG in the germline V gene (reference sequence). CDR3 residues: CAWGQGSSNSPLHF. DNA of the CDR3: TGTGCCTGGGGACAGGGGTCTTCTAATTCACCCCTCCACTTT.

The CDR3 sequence: CASRKQGNNQPQHF. The CDR3 DNA follows: TGTGCCAGCAGGAAACAGGGAAATAATCAGCCCCAGCATTTT. J is TRBJ1-5 and V is TRBV27; D is perhaps TRBD1 (6 bases). This CDR3 has 14 residues. Germline V gene sequence: CDR1 MNHEY, CDR2 SMNVEV (reference sequence). Trimming left V 6 bases short and J 4 bases short, with 13 bases between.

This clone showed up just once. This chain links TRBV2 with TRBJ1-1; D remains ambiguous. Trimming stripped 4 bases from V and 6 bases from J, with 9 bases between. CDR3 length equals 12 residues. Germline loops: CDR1 SNHLY, CDR2 FYNNEI. Here the CDR3 DNA reads TGTGCCAGCAGTGTGTGGGCCCCTGAAGCTTTCTTT. Protein sequence: CASSVWAPEAFF.

This chain uses TRBV7-9 with TRBJ2-3; 11 nucleotides line up with TRBD2. The CDR3 covers 18 residues. V lost 1 base, J lost 3 bases, and 9 bases stayed unmatched. CDR1 SEHNR and CDR2 FQNEAQ come from the germline V gene (reference sequence). In DNA form, the CDR3 reads TGTGCCAGCAGCTTAGTATCCCCACTAGCGGGAGAGACAGATACGCAGTATTTT. Encoded protein: CASSLVSPLAGETDTQYF. Variable domain in full (rest from reference TRBV7-9 and TRBJ2-3): DTGVSQNPRHKITKRGQNVTFRCDPISEHNRLYWYRQTLGQGPEFLTYFQNEAQLEKSRLLSDRFSAERPKGSFSTLEIQRTEQGDSAMYLCASSLVSPLAGETDTQYFGPGTRLTVL.

V usage is TRBV10-3 and J usage is TRBJ2-3; D is perhaps TRBD2 (5 bases). This CDR3 region has 18 residues. Trimming shortened V by 0 bases and J by 2 bases, and 18 bases separated the two germline ends. Germline values: CDR1 ENHRY, CDR2 SYGVKD. The CDR3 DNA follows: TGTGCCATCAGTGAGTCGCTGACGGACTTCTCTTCCACAGATACGCAGTATTTT. As protein: CAISESLTDFSSTDTQYF.

The chain is built from TRBV27 and TRBJ1-2, with a tentative D call TRBD1 (6 bases). Germline lookup yields CDR1 MNHEY and CDR2 SMNVEV (reference sequence). The germline V and J ends were trimmed by 6 bases and 0 bases, with 14 bases remaining between them. The length of the CDR3 is 15 residues. The CDR3 nucleotides read TGTGCCAGCAGCCCTGGACAGAGAGCTAACTATGGCTACACCTTC. It codes for CASSPGQRANYGYTF.

This chain uses TRBV20-1 with TRBJ2-1; D perhaps matches TRBD2 (5 bases). Germline V gene lookup returns CDR1 DFQATT and CDR2 SNEGSKA (reference sequence). Trimming shortened V by 3 bases and J by 2 bases, and 11 bases separated the two germline ends. This CDR3 is 14 amino acids long. CDR3 DNA sequence: TGCAGTGCTAGTAATGGTAGCGCCTACAATGAGCAGTTCTTC. Amino acids: CSASNGSAYNEQFF.

The rearrangement joins TRBV10-3 to TRBJ2-5; 12 bases align to TRBD1. The CDR3 has 15 residues. The germline V gene has CDR1 ENHRY and CDR2 SYGVKD. With V trimmed by 4 bases and J by 4 bases, 4 bases remained unmatched. The CDR3 DNA follows: TGTGCCATCAGTGGGCCGGGACAGGGGGCAGAGACCCAGTACTTC. As protein: CAISGPGQGAETQYF.